These 8 T cell receptor beta chains share one sample of origin, sequenced in a study of T cell repertoires in cytomegalovirus infection. From the reads, TCRdb called clonotypes with MiXCR, one entry per CDR3 protein. Of about 450,000 distinct CDR3 sequences in the sample, roughly 30% were seen once. The sequenced material came from PBMCs. These receptor sequences come from a human donor in good health (CMV status not recorded). Some clones in this sample may be carry-over from other donors' samples.

This clonotype has a handful of counts. The chain employs TRBV7-8 and TRBJ2-7; D is unclear. In germline, CDR1 is SGHVS, CDR2 FQNEAQ. The V end was cut by 5 bases, the J end by 2 bases, with 13 bases between. This CDR3 is built from 14 residues. Here the CDR3 reads CASSPSRVTYEQYF. In DNA, the CDR3 is TGTGCCAGCAGCCCCTCTAGAGTTACCTACGAGCAGTACTTC.

This clonotype was seen repeatedly, ten times or more. The chain carries TRBV6-1 and TRBJ2-1; TRBD1 matches 7 bases. This CDR3 spans 12 amino acids. The junction had 4 bases not matched to a gene; V was cut back by 10 bases and J by 4 bases. Per germline, CDR1 MNHNS and CDR2 SASEGT. The DNA for the CDR3 is TGTGCCAACCGGGACAGATACAATGAGCAGTTCTTC. It is translated as CANRDRYNEQFF.

This rearrangement joins TRBV2 to TRBJ2-5; no clear D gene. CDR3 length: 10 amino acids. Per germline, CDR1 SNHLY and CDR2 FYNNEI. V lost 4 bases to trimming and J lost 7 bases, with 4 bases between them. The CDR3 protein is CASSGATQYF. CDR3 nucleotides: TGTGCCAGCAGTGGAGCGACCCAGTACTTC.

In regard to this clonotype: Relative to the germline gene, one junction end is altered; a read error may explain this. V is TRBV7-8 and J is TRBJ2-1; TRBD2 matches at 13 bases. CDR1 SGHVS and CDR2 FQNEAQ come from the germline V gene. The CDR3 runs to 15 residues. This chain's CDR3 is CSSSARLAGGGEQFF. In DNA form, the CDR3 reads TGTTCCAGCAGCGCCCGACTAGCGGGGGGTGGTGAGCAGTTCTTC.

This clonotype has just a few counts. The chain carries TRBV10-3 and TRBJ2-3, with D maybe TRBD1 (6 bases). The CDR3 consists of 14 residues. Germline V gives CDR1 ENHRY, CDR2 SYGVKD. Trimming took 7 bases from V and 2 from J, leaving 13 bases between them. CDR3 in DNA: TGTGCCATCAAGGACAGTCCCTACACAGATACGCAGTATTTT. It codes for CAIKDSPYTDTQYF.

This clonotype was observed at least ten times. V gene TRBV10-3 combines with J gene TRBJ2-1; D uncertain. The CDR3 is 11 residues long. Germline CDR1 reads ENHRY; CDR2 reads SYGVKD. The ends were cut back, 4 bases at V and 7 bases at J, with 5 bases in the middle. The CDR3 DNA reads TGTGCCATCAGTGTGGGGAATGAGCAGTTCTTC. Translation gives CAISVGNEQFF.

There are a few counts of this clonotype. The chain combines TRBV10-3 with TRBJ2-3; D is possibly TRBD2 (6 bases). The CDR3 consists of 16 residues. Germline assignment: CDR1 ENHRY and CDR2 SYGVKD. Trimming stripped 3 bases from V and 2 bases from J, with 15 bases between. CDR3: CAISEHIAVTTDTQYF. The CDR3 DNA reads TGTGCCATCAGTGAACATATAGCGGTGACCACAGATACGCAGTATTTT.

This clonotype was seen at least ten times. The V call is TRBV12-3 or TRBV12-4, the J call TRBJ2-1; the D gene is possibly TRBD2 (7 bases). Trimming cost V 2 bases and J 9 bases, with 14 bases left between them. The CDR3 has 14 residues. CDR3 loop: CASSLFRGASEQFF. The DNA of the CDR3 is TGTGCCAGCAGTTTATTTCGGGGGGCGAGTGAGCAGTTCTTC.